This record covers a single T cell receptor (beta chain). Its antigen is not identified. With 0 bases clipped from V and 5 bases from J, the junction kept 3 bases outside the gene matches. Looked up from germline, CDR1 is GTSNPN and CDR2 is SVGIG (reference sequence). The length of the CDR3 is 14 residues. These data come from a study of T cell responses to AZD1222 COVID-19 vaccine. Profiled with immunoSEQ multiplex PCR; TCRdb holds only in-frame clones, not every one. The sample has under 200,000 clones; about 92% are singletons. Study-wide results and limits: Once two AZD1222 doses were given, Spike-specific TCR breadth and depth went up. Unmutated variant regions are reportedly targeted by nearly half of spike-specific TCRs. Vaccine-related CD4 TCRs covered spike, predominating at 160-218 and 743-854.

This sequence was found in an adult in good health. The source was peripheral blood, collected on day 0 of MenACWY control vaccination. The genes are TRBV30 and TRBJ1-5; TRBD1 matches 8 bases. The CDR3 DNA reads TGTGCCTGGAGTGTTCCAGGGGGCTATCAGCCCCAGCATTTT. Translated: CAWSVPGGYQPQHF.